This section outlines one T cell receptor beta chain sequence together with its context. This clonotype was counted only a few times. Its antigen remains unidentified. No much larger clone exists at a distance of one base, and base qualities are not known. The data originate from a study of prognosis after radiotherapy for stage I lung cancer (dated by TCRdb to the early 2020s). Regarding the research as a whole: Approximately 20 stage I NSCLC patients were enrolled in Nanjing, China, between 2018 and January 2019. The study included about 15 patients with newly diagnosed primary stage I lung tumors and about 5 with oligometastatic NSCLC after surgical resection of the primary tumor. Every patient was deemed medically inoperable, over 10 because of comorbidities and over five because they refused surgery. Ages in the cohort of about a dozen men and about 6 women ranged from roughly 53 to 84 years, with a median of 74. Some 13 patients had adenocarcinoma and several had squamous cell carcinoma as the tumor histology. SBRT was delivered in 3 to 5 fractions with a biologically effective dose of at least 100 Gy, and image-guided IMRT or VMAT was used for delivery. In every patient, SBRT was given without any concurrent therapy. After SBRT, distant metastases developed in four of the 19 patients at a median of approximately 7 months, while the remaining 15 patients had no significant progression. Peripheral blood TCR beta repertoires were profiled in stage I NSCLC patients before and after stereotactic body radiotherapy, and the repertoires were related to distant failure. The study sequenced around 40 blood samples from some 19 patients, one before and one after SBRT per patient.

The CDR3 spans 17 residues, from the cysteine through the phenylalanine. Only CDR3 DNA remains: 51 bases, in frame from the first base. The V end gives up 7 bases and the J end 3 bases, leaving 11 bases in the junction not matched to a gene. As encoded in the germline V gene (reference sequence), CDR1 is LNHDA while CDR2 is SQIVND. Paper-wide results and their limitations: Post-SBRT Shannon entropy and its change from baseline were lower in patients who developed distant metastases; baseline Shannon entropy was not associated with metastases. Limitations of the study included a small cohort and short follow-up, and the study findings need independent validation. After SBRT, the count of unique TCR clones dropped from a median of around 10,000 beforehand to 6,500 to 8,000 afterward (Wilcoxon paired P=0.011). No determination of tumor specificity was made for expanded TCR clones. No adjustment for multiple comparisons was applied to any of the reported P values. Differences in TRBV and TRBJ usage frequencies by metastasis status were reportedly observed in two V genes at baseline and in several V and two J genes after SBRT.

A history of other malignancies or of prior chemotherapy or radiotherapy was absent in all patients, and node-negative disease was shown on CT and PET/CT in all patients. At each of two time points, 4.5 to 7.5 milliliters of peripheral venous blood were collected in EDTA tubes. Ficoll-Paque Plus density-gradient centrifugation was used to isolate PBMCs. Right after collection, samples were placed at -80 degrees C and kept there until analysis. Two rounds of multiplex PCR on genomic DNA were used to amplify the TCR beta CDR3 region. In the first PCR round, primers specific to each TRBV and TRBJ gene were used, and the primer sequences were filed in Chinese patent CN105087789A. The second PCR round used universal primers. The Roche High Pure PCR Template Preparation Kit was used to extract genomic DNA from frozen PBMCs. Libraries were sequenced paired-end with 151 bp reads on an Illumina HiSeq 3000. The original pipeline was this. CutAdapt was used to discard raw reads that did not contain the multiplex PCR primer sequences. PEAR was used to merge high-quality paired reads into contigs. MiXCR assigned TRB V, D and J gene segments to each contig by aligning to reference sequences. To remove sequencing errors, CDR3 sequences were clustered according to base quality and sequence similarity. Shannon entropy, normalized by the natural log of the productive TCR sequence number, served as the measure of diversity. Clonality was defined as one minus Shannon entropy divided by the natural log of the number of unique clonotypes. Progression-free survival cut-offs for repertoire metrics were chosen using the Youden index of ROC curves, with analyses run in R 3.5.3. The raw public reads went through TCRdb reprocessing: fastp at Q25, MiXCR clone calling, in-frame beta chains kept. Rows are unified per CDR3 protein, each entry keeping the most common DNA and genes. TCRdb, not the authors, supplied the V and J calls. Across this sample there are over 10,000 distinct CDR3 sequences, with about 46% seen only once. Around 30% of the sample is taken by the ten largest.

The input for sequencing was PBMCs, taken before or after stereotactic body radiation therapy (not recorded which). Recombination connected TRBV19 to TRBJ2-2; TRBD2 matches 10 bases in the middle. The sequence was obtained from a donor aged 50 or older with non-small cell lung cancer. The DNA sequence is given as TGTGCCAGTATACCTAGCGGGAGAAGGTTGGACACCGGGGAGCTGTTTTTT. Translated, it reads CASIPSGRRLDTGELFF.